Sequencing of this TCR beta chain was carried out in a study of T cell responses to AZD1222 COVID-19 vaccine. Background on the study: Second-dose intervals near 4 or 12 weeks were combined.

Trimming took off 6 bases at V and 3 bases at J, with 14 bases between the two ends. The CDR3 length is 14 residues. Germline CDR1 is MNHEY and CDR2 is SVGAGI. A remark on this clone: The antigen remains unidentified.

The study's findings and limits: The breadth and depth of Spike-specific TCRs increased once two AZD1222 doses had been given. Only a handful of AZD1222 recipients tested seropositive at baseline. Clonal diversity was possibly underestimated, and the donors were mostly white British, with more females.

Sequencing used immunoSEQ multiplex PCR; TCRdb keeps in-frame clones, though not all of them. The sample includes under 35,000 clones, around nine tenths of them seen just once. The origin of this receptor is an adult in good health. The chain carries TRBV6-5 and TRBJ1-2; D remains ambiguous. The material sequenced was peripheral blood, taken on day 0 of AZD1222 vaccination. CDR3 DNA: TGTGCCAGCAGCTTTGACCGGAGGGACTATGGCTACACCTTC. Residues: CASSFDRRDYGYTF.